The 25 T cell receptor beta chains reported below all come from one sample, sequenced in a study of shared clonotypes between healthy human individuals. Libraries were prepared by immunoSEQ multiplex PCR; TCRdb keeps only in-frame clonotypes and omits some of them. The sample shows roughly 1,100,000 clones, about 74% of them seen only once. The sequencing input was memory CD4+ T cells sorted from blood. The subset denotes: CD45RA-negative fraction. The receptors shown here come from a man aged 18-30 years in good health.

The genes are TRBV7-9 and TRBJ1-4, with a weak D call TRBD1 (5 bases). Germline-derived CDR1 and CDR2 are SEHNR and FQNEAQ (reference sequence). Trimming removed 2 bases from V and 8 bases from J, with 12 bases in between. The CDR3 consists of 14 residues. CDR3 sequence (DNA): TGTGCCAGCAGCTTATCAGGGTTAGGAGAAAAACTGTTTTTT. It specifies CASSLSGLGEKLFF.

V is TRBV5-1 and J is TRBJ2-5; 8 bases agree with TRBD2. V lost 3 bases and J lost 4; bases outside the gene matches: 8. This CDR3 is 15 amino acids long. Germline CDR1 reads SGHRS; CDR2 reads YFSETQ. CDR3: CASSSGRAGGETQYF. Here the CDR3 DNA reads TGCGCCAGCAGCTCCGGGAGGGCCGGGGGAGAGACCCAGTACTTC.

This clone was seen a handful of times. The chain uses TRBV9 and TRBJ2-3; TRBD2 matches at 15 bases. Germline CDR1 and CDR2: SGDLS and YYNGEE. The CDR3 is 18 amino acids. Losses at the gene ends were 7 bases for V and 1 base for J; bases not matched to a gene: 10. The CDR3: CASRRGLAGGPGTDTQYF. For the CDR3, the DNA is TGTGCCAGCCGCCGAGGACTAGCGGGAGGGCCGGGCACAGATACGCAGTATTTT.

This rearrangement joins TRBV11-1 to TRBJ2-5, with D tentatively TRBD2 (7 bases). The germline gives CDR1 SGHAT, CDR2 FQDESV (reference sequence). V gave up 5 bases and J gave up 5 bases, with 21 bases separating them. This CDR3 is built from 16 residues. The CDR3 bases are TGTGCCAGCAGCGCGGACGGCGGGGGCGCCCAGGAGACCCAGTACTTC. It yields the protein CASSADGGGAQETQYF.

This clone appeared once. The chain joins TRBV5-4 to TRBJ2-7; 10 nucleotides align to TRBD2. The CDR3 consists of 15 residues. Germline trimming cut 0 bases from V and 0 bases from J; bases unmatched to any gene: 0. Per the germline V gene, CDR1 is SGHNT and CDR2 is YYREEE (reference sequence). The CDR3 coding sequence is TGTGCCAGCAGCTTGGCTAGCGGGAGCTCCTACGAGCAGTACTTC. Amino acids: CASSLASGSSYEQYF.

This chain connects TRBV19 to TRBJ2-5; 11 positions match TRBD2. Germline V CDR1 and CDR2: LNHDA, SQIVND (reference sequence). The CDR3 contains 14 residues. J was trimmed by 4 bases and V by 5 bases; bases with no gene match: 3. The CDR3 loop reads CASSLGLAGETQYF. The CDR3 DNA sequence: TGTGCCAGTAGTCTAGGACTAGCGGGAGAGACCCAGTACTTC.

The V and J genes are TRBV6-5 and TRBJ2-7, with 12 nucleotides matching TRBD2. The CDR3 totals 15 residues. From germline, CDR1 is MNHEY and CDR2 SVGAGI. V was clipped by 0 bases and J by 5 bases; unmatched bases: 2. CDR3 DNA: TGTGCCAGCAGTTACTCGACTAGCGGGAGCAACGAGCAGTACTTC. This translates into CASSYSTSGSNEQYF.

The rearrangement links TRBV9 to TRBJ1-2, with a tentative D call TRBD1 (6 bases). The CDR3 runs 15 residues. Germline CDR1 is SGDLS and CDR2 is YYNGEE. V gave up 3 bases and J gave up 1 base, with 13 bases separating them. The CDR3: CASSEGDWSNYGYTF. CDR3 DNA sequence: TGTGCCAGCAGCGAGGGGGACTGGAGTAACTATGGCTACACCTTC.

For this clone: Other DNA sequences from this sample encode an identical CDR3 as well. The V and J genes are TRBV18 and TRBJ1-1; a weak D match, TRBD1 (5 bases). The germline V gene has CDR1 KGHSH and CDR2 LQKENI. V was trimmed by 0 bases and J by 4 bases, leaving 9 bases between them. The CDR3 consists of 14 residues. CDR3 coding DNA: TGTGCCAGCTCACCACCGAACGGGGGCACTGAAGCTTTCTTT. Protein sequence: CASSPPNGGTEAFF.

This chain uses TRBV11-2 with TRBJ1-2; 10 bases are shared with TRBD1. The V gene's germline CDR1 is SGHAT and CDR2 FQNNGV. The ends lost 5 bases at V and 4 bases at J; junction bases unmatched: 7. The CDR3 totals 15 residues. CDR3 in DNA: TGTGCCAGCAGCCCGCAGACAGGGGGCACCTATGGCTACACCTTC. Protein: CASSPQTGGTYGYTF.

The V gene is TRBV2, the J gene TRBJ1-5; no clear D gene. The CDR3 sequence is 13 residues long. Trimming pared 2 bases from V and 7 bases from J, leaving 9 bases between. Germline V gives CDR1 SNHLY, CDR2 FYNNEI. The DNA for the CDR3 is TGTGCCAGCAGTGAAAATGCGGCGCAGCCCCAGCATTTT. Protein product: CASSENAAQPQHF.

This rearrangement joins TRBV27 to TRBJ2-7; no firm D call. CDR1 is MNHEY and CDR2 is SMNVEV in the germline V gene (reference sequence). V lost 6 bases to trimming and J lost 0 bases, with 15 bases between them. The CDR3 totals 15 residues. CDR3 in amino acids: CASSPTSSSSYEQYF. CDR3 coding DNA: TGTGCCAGCAGCCCGACCAGCTCGAGCTCCTACGAGCAGTACTTC.

This clone was seen just once. Other DNA sequences of this sample code for an identical CDR3. The chain is built from TRBV30 and TRBJ1-3, with D unclear. The CDR3 has 13 amino acids. V was cut by 0 bases and J by 3 bases, with 6 bases left in between. The V gene's germline CDR1 is GTSNPN and CDR2 SVGIG (reference sequence). The CDR3 DNA is TGTGCCTGGAGTGTACTCGTTGGAAACACCATATATTTT. Translating it yields CAWSVLVGNTIYF.

This clone was seen repeatedly, ten times or more. The rearrangement joins TRBV14 to TRBJ2-5, with 7 bases matching TRBD1. V shed 2 bases and J 5 bases; nucleotides not matched to a gene: 5. The CDR3 is 14 amino acids. Germline loops: CDR1 SGHDN, CDR2 FVKESK. The CDR3 loop is CASSQSTGWETQYF. As DNA, the CDR3 is TGTGCCAGCAGCCAATCGACAGGGTGGGAGACCCAGTACTTC.

This clone has more than one count but fewer than ten. The CDR3 reads CAWNRKNTEAFF. The DNA of the CDR3 is TGTGCCTGGAACAGGAAGAACACTGAAGCTTTCTTT. The rearrangement links TRBV30 to TRBJ1-1; possibly TRBD1 for D (5 bases). There are 12 residues in the CDR3. With 4 bases removed from V and 1 base from J, the gap between germline ends came to 7 bases. Germline loops: CDR1 GTSNPN, CDR2 SVGIG (reference sequence).

This clone was picked up a small number of times. This sequence joins TRBV28 and TRBJ1-1; D may be TRBD1 (6 bases). Germline CDR1 reads MDHEN; CDR2 reads SYDVKM. Deletions cut 8 bases from V and 0 bases from J, with 10 bases between. The CDR3 totals 13 residues. CDR3 in DNA: TGTGCCAGCTGGGACATAATGAACACTGAAGCTTTCTTT. It yields the protein CASWDIMNTEAFF.

CDR3 nucleotide sequence: TGTGCCTGGGCAGGGGGATTCTGGAACATTCAGTACTTC. Its protein product is CAWAGGFWNIQYF. The chain carries TRBV30 and TRBJ2-4; TRBD1 matches 7 bases. V shed 5 bases and J 7 bases; nucleotides not matched to a gene: 8. Germline assignment: CDR1 GTSNPN and CDR2 SVGIG (reference sequence). CDR3 length: 13 amino acids.

This rearrangement joins TRBV7-9 to TRBJ2-7; D possibly corresponds to TRBD2 (5 bases). This CDR3 spans 15 amino acids. V was shortened by 4 bases and J by 4 bases, with 17 bases between the two germline ends. From germline, CDR1 is SEHNR and CDR2 FQNEAQ (reference sequence). The CDR3 DNA reads as TGTGCCAGCAGCTCCTGGGAAATAGCGATGTACGAGCAGTACTTC. Amino acids: CASSSWEIAMYEQYF.

V gene TRBV4-3 combines with J gene TRBJ2-3; 10 nucleotides match TRBD2. This CDR3 comprises 17 residues. Per the germline V gene, CDR1 is LGHNA and CDR2 is YSLEER. The junction had 8 bases not matched to a gene; V was cut back by 4 bases and J by 1 base. The CDR3 sequence: CASSRTGLADRTDTQYF. The CDR3 nucleotides read TGCGCCAGCAGCCGGACAGGACTAGCGGACCGCACAGATACGCAGTATTTT.

The chain combines TRBV5-4 with TRBJ2-5; 13 nucleotides match TRBD2. Germline CDR1 is SGHNT and CDR2 is YYREEE (reference sequence). After removal of 2 bases from V and 4 bases from J, the junction contained 2 bases not matched to a gene. CDR3 length: 15 amino acids. The DNA for the CDR3 is TGTGCCAGCAGCTTACTAGCGGGAGGGGCAGAGACCCAGTACTTC. It specifies CASSLLAGGAETQYF.

The rearrangement joins TRBV5-1 to TRBJ2-1; 7 nucleotides line up with TRBD2. The germline gives CDR1 SGHRS, CDR2 YFSETQ. The CDR3 sequence is 17 residues long. V shed 0 bases, J shed 0 bases, and the junction held 6 bases outside the gene matches. For the CDR3, the DNA is TGCGCCAGCAGCTTGGGCGGGAGTTCGAGCTCCTACAATGAGCAGTTCTTC. It codes for CASSLGGSSSSYNEQFF.

This clone occurred once. The chain recombines TRBV6-6 with TRBJ2-5; 9 bases are shared with TRBD1. The CDR3 length is 14 residues. Per the germline V gene, CDR1 is MNHNY and CDR2 is SVGAGI (reference sequence). Unmatched junction bases numbered 8, after V lost 8 bases and J lost 4 bases. This chain's CDR3 is CASSGQGSGETQYF. For the CDR3, the DNA is TGTGCCAGCTCTGGACAGGGGTCTGGAGAGACCCAGTACTTC.

The rearrangement uses TRBV11-1 and TRBJ2-1; 9 positions agree with TRBD1. CDR1 is SGHAT, CDR2 FQDESV, per germline (reference sequence). Trimming cost V 1 base and J 8 bases; bases outside gene matches: 12. The CDR3 covers 17 residues. In nucleotides, the CDR3 is TGTGCCAGCAGCTTAGGGGCTAAACAGGGGGCATTCTATGAGCAGTTCTTC. It encodes CASSLGAKQGAFYEQFF. The variable domain in full, completed from reference TRBV11-1 and TRBJ2-1, reads EAEVAQSPRYKITEKSQAVAFWCDPISGHATLYWYRQILGQGPELLVQFQDESVVDDSQLPKDRFSAERLKGVDSTLKIQPAELGDSAMYLCASSLGAKQGAFYEQFFGPGTRLTVL.

The chain joins TRBV30 to TRBJ2-3; D remains unclear. This CDR3 is 14 amino acids long. Germline lookup yields CDR1 GTSNPN and CDR2 SVGIG (reference sequence). V was trimmed by 7 bases and J by 0 bases, leaving 14 bases between them. The CDR3 nucleotides read TGTGCCTTGGGCTCCCACCGTAGCACAGATACGCAGTATTTT. It codes for CALGSHRSTDTQYF.

V and J are TRBV9 and TRBJ2-2, with 8 bases aligning to TRBD2. The CDR3 covers 17 residues. The V and J ends lost 3 bases and 4 bases, in that order; junction bases with no gene match: 11. Germline V gives CDR1 SGDLS, CDR2 YYNGEE. The CDR3 sequence: CASSDILLAVITGELFF. CDR3 coding DNA: TGTGCCAGCAGCGACATCCTACTAGCGGTGATCACCGGGGAGCTGTTTTTT. Using reference TRBV9 and TRBJ2-2 for the parts outside the CDR3, the full variable domain is DSGVTQTPKHLITATGQRVTLRCSPRSGDLSVYWYQQSLDQGLQFLIQYYNGEERAKGNILERFSAQQFPDLHSELNLSSLELGDSALYFCASSDILLAVITGELFFGEGSRLTVL.